Listed here are 7 T cell receptor beta chains from one sample, sequenced in a study of cytomegalovirus exposure and HLA in healthy donors. PCR used 60 Vbeta primers and 13 Jbeta primers. Using immunoSEQ multiplex PCR, the repertoire was profiled, and TCRdb retains in-frame clones only, with some absent. The data include about 50,000 clones; the top ten clones carry around 12%. The sequenced sample was PBMCs. The source is a man aged 18 to 30 in good health and CMV-seropositive.

The chain is built from TRBV5-1 and TRBJ2-1; TRBD1 might be the D (6 bases). V was trimmed by 0 bases and J by 4 bases, leaving 8 bases between them. Germline lookup yields CDR1 SGHRS and CDR2 YFSETQ. The CDR3 totals 14 residues. CDR3 loop: CASSLGGLYNEQFF. Written as DNA, the CDR3 is TGCGCCAGCAGCTTGGGGGGGCTTTACAATGAGCAGTTCTTC.

The CDR3, as DNA: TGTGCCAGCAGCTTCGCCAGTTTGGAAAAACTGTTTTTT. Protein sequence: CASSFASLEKLFF. This chain joins TRBV5-6 and TRBJ1-4; D is undetermined. CDR3 length: 13 amino acids. Germline V CDR1 and CDR2: SGHDT, YYEEEE. Trimming cost V 2 bases and J 8 bases, with 10 bases left between them.

The chain joins TRBV5-4 to TRBJ2-5; weak D call: TRBD1 (5 bases). The DNA matches TRBJ2-7 better at its end, which makes the J call doubtful. Germline CDR1 is SGHNT and CDR2 is YYREEE (reference sequence). The CDR3 loop spans 14 amino acids. The CDR3 loop is CASSLGGGSYEQYF. The DNA of the CDR3 is TGTGCCAGCAGCTTGGGGGGCGGATCCTACGAGCAGTACTTC.

This chain uses TRBV6-4 with TRBJ2-5; 11 nucleotides align to TRBD2. Germline-derived CDR1 and CDR2 are MRHNA and SNTAGT. CDR3 size: 16 residues. J lost 4 bases, V lost 11 bases, and 15 bases had no gene match. The CDR3 DNA reads as TGTGCCGAAGAGGGACTAGCGGCTATTGGGGGAGAGACCCAGTACTTC. Its protein is CAEEGLAAIGGETQYF.

The gene calls are TRBV23-1 and TRBJ2-2; D might be TRBD1 (6 bases). TRBV23-1 falls under the ORF class, with uncertain function. V was cut by 7 bases and J by 1 base, with 13 bases left in between. There are 15 residues in the CDR3. DNA of the CDR3: TGCGCCAGCATTCCTGACAGGCGGAACACCGGGGAGCTGTTTTTT. Its protein product is CASIPDRRNTGELFF.

The gene calls are TRBV5-1 and TRBJ2-7, with 10 positions matching TRBD2. The V gene's germline CDR1 is SGHRS and CDR2 YFSETQ. V lost 4 bases, J lost 5 bases, and 6 bases stayed unmatched. This CDR3 has 14 residues. This CDR3 is CASSQSGRANEQYF. CDR3 DNA: TGCGCCAGCAGCCAAAGCGGGAGGGCCAACGAGCAGTACTTC. Full variable domain (missing parts from reference TRBV5-1 and TRBJ2-7): KAGVTQTPRYLIKTRGQQVTLSCSPISGHRSVSWYQQTPGQGLQFLFEYFSETQRNKGNFPGRFSGRQFSNSRSEMNVSTLELGDSALYLCASSQSGRANEQYFGPGTRLTVT.

The chain joins TRBV19 to TRBJ1-2, with D unresolved. Between the trimmed V and J ends, which lost 1 base and 0 bases, there was a span of 9 bases. This CDR3 contains 15 residues. Germline V gene sequence: CDR1 LNHDA, CDR2 SQIVND (reference sequence). The CDR3 region has the DNA TGTGCCAGTAGTATAGTAGGAGGGTCTAACTATGGCTACACCTTC. It yields the protein CASSIVGGSNYGYTF. Full variable domain (remainder filled in from reference TRBV19 and TRBJ1-2): DGGITQSPKYLFRKEGQNVTLSCEQNLNHDAMYWYRQDPGQGLRLIYYSQIVNDFQKGDIAEGYSVSREKKESFPLTVTSAQKNPTAFYLCASSIVGGSNYGYTFGSGTRLTVV.